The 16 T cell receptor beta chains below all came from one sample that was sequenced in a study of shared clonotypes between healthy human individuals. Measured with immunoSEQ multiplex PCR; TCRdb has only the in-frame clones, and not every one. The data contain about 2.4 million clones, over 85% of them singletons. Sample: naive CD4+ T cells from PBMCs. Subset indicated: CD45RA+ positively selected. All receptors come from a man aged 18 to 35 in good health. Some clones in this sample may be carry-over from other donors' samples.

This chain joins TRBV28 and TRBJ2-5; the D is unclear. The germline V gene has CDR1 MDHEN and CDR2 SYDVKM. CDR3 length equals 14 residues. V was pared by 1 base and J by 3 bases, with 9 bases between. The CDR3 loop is CASSLLGREETQYF. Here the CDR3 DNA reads TGTGCCAGCAGTTTATTAGGCAGAGAAGAGACCCAGTACTTC.

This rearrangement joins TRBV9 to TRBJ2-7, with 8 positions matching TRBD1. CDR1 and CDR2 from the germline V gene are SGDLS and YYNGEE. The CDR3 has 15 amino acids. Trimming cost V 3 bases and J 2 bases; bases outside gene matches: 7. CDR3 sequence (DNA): TGTGCCAGCAGCGCCGGGACAGGCTACACCTACGAGCAGTACTTC. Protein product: CASSAGTGYTYEQYF. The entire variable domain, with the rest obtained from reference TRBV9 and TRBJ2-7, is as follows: DSGVTQTPKHLITATGQRVTLRCSPRSGDLSVYWYQQSLDQGLQFLIQYYNGEERAKGNILERFSAQQFPDLHSELNLSSLELGDSALYFCASSAGTGYTYEQYFGPGTRLTVT.

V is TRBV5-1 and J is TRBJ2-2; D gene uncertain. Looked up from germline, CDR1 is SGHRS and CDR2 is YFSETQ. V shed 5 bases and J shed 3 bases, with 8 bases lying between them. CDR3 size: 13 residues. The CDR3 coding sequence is TGCGCCAGCAGGGAAAGGGACACCGGGGAGCTGTTTTTT. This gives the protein CASRERDTGELFF.

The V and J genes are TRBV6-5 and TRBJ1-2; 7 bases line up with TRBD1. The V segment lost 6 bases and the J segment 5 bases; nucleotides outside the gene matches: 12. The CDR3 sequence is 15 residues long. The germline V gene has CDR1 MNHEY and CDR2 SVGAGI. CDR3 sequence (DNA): TGTGCCAGCAGCCTCAACAGGGGACCTATTTATGGCTACACCTTC. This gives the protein CASSLNRGPIYGYTF.

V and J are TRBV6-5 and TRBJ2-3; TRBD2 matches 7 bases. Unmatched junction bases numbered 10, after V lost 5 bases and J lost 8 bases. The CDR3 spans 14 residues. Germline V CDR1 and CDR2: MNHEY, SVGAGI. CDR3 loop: CASSNRDSGGTQYF. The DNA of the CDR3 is TGTGCCAGCAGTAACCGGGACTCGGGAGGTACGCAGTATTTT.

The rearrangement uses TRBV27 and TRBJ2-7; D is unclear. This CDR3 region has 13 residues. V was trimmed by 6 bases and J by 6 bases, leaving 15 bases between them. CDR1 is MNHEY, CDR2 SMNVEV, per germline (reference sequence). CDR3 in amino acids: CASSSVWGSEQYF. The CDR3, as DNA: TGTGCCAGCAGCTCGGTGTGGGGAAGCGAGCAGTACTTC.

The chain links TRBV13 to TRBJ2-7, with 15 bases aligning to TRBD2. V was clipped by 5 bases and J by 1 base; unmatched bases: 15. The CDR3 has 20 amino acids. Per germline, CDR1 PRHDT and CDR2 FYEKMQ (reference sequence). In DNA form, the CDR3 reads TGTGCCAGCAGCCCCCAACGACGGCTAGGGACTAGCGGGAGGTCCTACGAGCAGTACTTC. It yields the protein CASSPQRRLGTSGRSYEQYF.

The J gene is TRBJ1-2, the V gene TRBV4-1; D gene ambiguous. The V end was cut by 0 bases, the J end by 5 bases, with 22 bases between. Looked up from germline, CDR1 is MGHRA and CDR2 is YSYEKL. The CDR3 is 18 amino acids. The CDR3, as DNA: TGCGCCAGCAGCCAAGAAATAGGCGAATTAGGCAGTTTGTATGGCTACACCTTC. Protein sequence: CASSQEIGELGSLYGYTF.

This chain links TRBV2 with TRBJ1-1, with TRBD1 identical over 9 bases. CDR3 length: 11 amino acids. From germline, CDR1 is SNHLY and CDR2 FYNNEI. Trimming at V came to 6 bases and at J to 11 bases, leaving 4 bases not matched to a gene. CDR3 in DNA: TGTGCCAGCAGGGGACAGGGTAGGGCTTTCTTT. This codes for CASRGQGRAFF.

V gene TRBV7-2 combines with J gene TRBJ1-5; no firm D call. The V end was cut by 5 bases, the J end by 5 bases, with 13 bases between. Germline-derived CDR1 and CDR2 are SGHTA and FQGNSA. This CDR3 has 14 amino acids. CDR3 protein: CASSPDTTYQPQHF. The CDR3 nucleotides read TGTGCCAGCAGCCCCGACACAACCTATCAGCCCCAGCATTTT.

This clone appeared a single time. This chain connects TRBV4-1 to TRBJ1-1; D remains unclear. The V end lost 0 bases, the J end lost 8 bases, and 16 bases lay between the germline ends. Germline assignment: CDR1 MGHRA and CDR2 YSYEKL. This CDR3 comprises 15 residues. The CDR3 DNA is TGCGCCAGCAGCCAAGAGGCCGAATTTTTTGGGGAAGCTTTCTTT. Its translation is CASSQEAEFFGEAFF.

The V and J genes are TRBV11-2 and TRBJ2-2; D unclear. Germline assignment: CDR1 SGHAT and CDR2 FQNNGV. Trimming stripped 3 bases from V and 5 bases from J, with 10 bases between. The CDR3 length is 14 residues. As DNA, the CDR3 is TGTGCCAGCAGCTTGCGGTCGATGACCGGGGAGCTGTTTTTT. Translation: CASSLRSMTGELFF.

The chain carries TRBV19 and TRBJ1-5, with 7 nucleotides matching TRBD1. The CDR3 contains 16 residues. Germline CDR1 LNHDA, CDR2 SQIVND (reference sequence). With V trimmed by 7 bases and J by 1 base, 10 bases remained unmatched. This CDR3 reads CASKGEGASSNQPQHF. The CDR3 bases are TGTGCCAGTAAAGGAGAGGGGGCCTCCAGCAATCAGCCCCAGCATTTT.

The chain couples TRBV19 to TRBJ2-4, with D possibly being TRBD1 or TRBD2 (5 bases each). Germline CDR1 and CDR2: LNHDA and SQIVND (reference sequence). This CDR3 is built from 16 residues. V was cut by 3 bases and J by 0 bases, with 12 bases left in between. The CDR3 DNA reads TGTGCCAGTAGTATTCCCCGGGACGTAGCCAAAAACATTCAGTACTTC. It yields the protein CASSIPRDVAKNIQYF.

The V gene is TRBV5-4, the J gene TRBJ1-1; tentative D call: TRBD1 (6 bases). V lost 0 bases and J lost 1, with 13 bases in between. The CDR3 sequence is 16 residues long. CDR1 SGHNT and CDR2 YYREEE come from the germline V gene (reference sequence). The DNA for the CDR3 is TGTGCCAGCAGCTTGGTATCAGGGGTTCCGAACACTGAAGCTTTCTTT. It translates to CASSLVSGVPNTEAFF.

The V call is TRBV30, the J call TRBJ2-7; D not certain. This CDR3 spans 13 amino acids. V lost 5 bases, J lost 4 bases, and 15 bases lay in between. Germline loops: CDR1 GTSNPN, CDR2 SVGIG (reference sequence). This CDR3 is CAWGAGMAYEQYF. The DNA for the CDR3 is TGTGCCTGGGGCGCTGGGATGGCTTACGAGCAGTACTTC.